In its sample, the clone carrying this T cell receptor beta chain was seen many times. Its target is unknown. CDR3 length: 13 amino acids. CDR1 is SGHVS, CDR2 FNYEAQ, per germline. V shed 4 bases and J shed 8 bases, with 14 bases lying between them. The data stem from a study of T cell repertoires in cytomegalovirus infection. Study details: In the study, CMV epitopes included recently identified HLA-C-restricted and well-studied HLA-B-restricted ones.

MiXCR, run by TCRdb on the reads, gives a single entry per CDR3 protein. The repertoire includes fewer than 1,000,000 distinct CDR3 sequences, 31% of them detected once, and over 12% sits in the top ten. Study-wide results and limits: Clonotype analysis showed dominance of the ex vivo response by HLA-C-restricted CMV-specific TCR beta clonotypes.

The genes are TRBV7-6 and TRBJ1-1, with a tentative D call TRBD1 (5 bases). The sequence was collected from a human donor in good health (CMV status not recorded). Some clones in this sample may be carry-over from other donors' samples. The specimen comprised cultured CD8+ T cells from PBMCs, sampled from culture after CMV antigen stimulation. The DNA for the CDR3 is TGTGCCAGCAGCTCCACCGGGACGGCCGAAGCTTTCTTT. It specifies CASSSTGTAEAFF. Combining the CDR3 with reference TRBV7-6 and TRBJ1-1 gives the whole variable domain GAGVSQSPRYKVTKRGQDVALRCDPISGHVSLYWYRQALGQGPEFLTYFNYEAQQDKSGLPNDRFSAERPEGSISTLTIQRTEQRDSAMYRCASSSTGTAEAFFGQGTRLTVV.